The T cell receptor beta chain described here comes from a study of Ad26.COV2.S vaccination and SARS-CoV-2 variants. Whole-study context: Donor joined the COV1001 Ad26.COV2.S trial arm. Administration of Ad26.COV2.S was intramuscular, either once or twice 56 days apart.

The sample's treatment: 15 to 20 received Ad26.COV2.S at low or high dose, single or two shots; five or six received placebo; per-sample allocation not given. Sampling happened 63 days after the first vaccine or placebo injection. The germline V and J ends were trimmed by 6 bases and 0 bases, with 8 bases remaining between them. The CDR3 has 13 residues. Clones were read by immunoSEQ multiplex PCR, and TCRdb kept only the in-frame ones, dropping some. The sample lists around 400,000 clones, 75% to 95% occurring once. Sequencing was performed on peripheral blood, taken in a trial of Ad26.COV2.S vaccine versus placebo. The chain links TRBV12-3 or TRBV12-4 to TRBJ1-1; D is unclear. The TCR sequence derives from a person between 18 and 59 years old who received the Ad26.COV2.S COVID-19 vaccine or a placebo. CDR3 protein: CASSLSMNTEAFF. CDR3 DNA sequence: TGTGCCAGCAGCCTGTCGATGAACACTGAAGCTTTCTTT.